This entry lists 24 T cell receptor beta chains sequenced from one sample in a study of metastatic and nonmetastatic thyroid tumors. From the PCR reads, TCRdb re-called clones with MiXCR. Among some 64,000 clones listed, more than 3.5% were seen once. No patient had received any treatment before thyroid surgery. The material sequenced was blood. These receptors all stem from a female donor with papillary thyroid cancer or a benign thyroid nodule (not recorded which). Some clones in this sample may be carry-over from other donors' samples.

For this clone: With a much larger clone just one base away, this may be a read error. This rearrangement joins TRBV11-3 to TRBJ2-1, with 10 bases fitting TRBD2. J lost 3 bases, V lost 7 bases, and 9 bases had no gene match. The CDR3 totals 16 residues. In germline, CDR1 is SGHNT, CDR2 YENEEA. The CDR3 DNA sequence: TGTGCCAGCATCACAGAAGGGACTAGCGACTACAATGAGCAGTTCTTC. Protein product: CASITEGTSDYNEQFF.

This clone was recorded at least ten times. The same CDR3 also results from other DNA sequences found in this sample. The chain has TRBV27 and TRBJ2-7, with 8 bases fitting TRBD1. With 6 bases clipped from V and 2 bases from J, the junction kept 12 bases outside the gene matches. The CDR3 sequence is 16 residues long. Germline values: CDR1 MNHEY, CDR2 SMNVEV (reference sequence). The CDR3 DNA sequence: TGTGCCAGCAGCCCAACAGGGGGTAGAGGGCCCTACGAGCAGTACTTC. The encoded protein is CASSPTGGRGPYEQYF.

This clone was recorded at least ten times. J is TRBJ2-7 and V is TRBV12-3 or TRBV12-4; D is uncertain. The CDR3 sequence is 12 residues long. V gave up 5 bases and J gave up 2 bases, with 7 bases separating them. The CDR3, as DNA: TGTGCCAGCAGTGTGGGGACCTACGAGCAGTACTTC. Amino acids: CASSVGTYEQYF.

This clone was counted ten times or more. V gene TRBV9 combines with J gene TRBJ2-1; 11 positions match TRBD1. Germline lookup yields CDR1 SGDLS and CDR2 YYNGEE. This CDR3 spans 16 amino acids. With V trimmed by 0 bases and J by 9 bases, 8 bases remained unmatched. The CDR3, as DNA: TGTGCCAGCAGCGTAGAACCGGGACAGGGGGGAACTGAGCAGTTCTTC. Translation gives CASSVEPGQGGTEQFF.

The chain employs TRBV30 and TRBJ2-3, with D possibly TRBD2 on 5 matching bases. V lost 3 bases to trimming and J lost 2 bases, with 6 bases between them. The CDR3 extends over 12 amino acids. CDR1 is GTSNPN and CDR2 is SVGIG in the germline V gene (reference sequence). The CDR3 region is CAWRAATDTQYF. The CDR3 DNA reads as TGTGCCTGGAGAGCGGCCACAGATACGCAGTATTTT.

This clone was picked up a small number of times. CDR3 in amino acids: CASSAPTNVGTRPYEQYF. The CDR3 DNA sequence: TGTGCCAGCAGTGCACCCACGAATGTAGGGACTAGGCCCTACGAGCAGTACTTC. The chain has TRBV27 and TRBJ2-7; 8 nucleotides align to TRBD2. Trimming cost V 5 bases and J 2 bases; bases outside gene matches: 17. Germline V gene sequence: CDR1 MNHEY, CDR2 SMNVEV (reference sequence). This CDR3 has 18 residues.

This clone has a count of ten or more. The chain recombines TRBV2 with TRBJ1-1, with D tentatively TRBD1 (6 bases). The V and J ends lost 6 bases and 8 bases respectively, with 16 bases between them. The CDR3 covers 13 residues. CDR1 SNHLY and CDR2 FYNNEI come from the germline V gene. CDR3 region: CASSGDTWGEAFF. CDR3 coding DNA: TGTGCCAGCAGCGGGGACACCTGGGGGGAAGCTTTCTTT.

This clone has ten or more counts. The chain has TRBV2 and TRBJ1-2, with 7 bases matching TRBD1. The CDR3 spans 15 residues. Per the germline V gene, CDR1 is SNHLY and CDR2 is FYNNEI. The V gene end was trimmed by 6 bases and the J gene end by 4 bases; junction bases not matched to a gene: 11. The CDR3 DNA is TGTGCCAGCAGCGATGATAGACAGGGCCCCTATGGCTACACCTTC. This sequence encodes CASSDDRQGPYGYTF.

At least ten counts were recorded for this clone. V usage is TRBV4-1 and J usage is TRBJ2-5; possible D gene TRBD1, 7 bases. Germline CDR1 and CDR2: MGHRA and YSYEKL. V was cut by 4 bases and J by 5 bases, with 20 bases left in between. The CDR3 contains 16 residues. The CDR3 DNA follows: TGCGCCAGCAGCCCCCTGACAGGGAGGTTGAGGGAGACCCAGTACTTC. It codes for CASSPLTGRLRETQYF.

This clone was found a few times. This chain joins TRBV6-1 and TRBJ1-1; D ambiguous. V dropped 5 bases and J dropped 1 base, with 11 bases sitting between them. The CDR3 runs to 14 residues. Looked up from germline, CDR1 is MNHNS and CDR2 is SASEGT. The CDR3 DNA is TGTGCCAGCAGTAGGGTGGTGGAGAACACTGAAGCTTTCTTT. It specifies CASSRVVENTEAFF.

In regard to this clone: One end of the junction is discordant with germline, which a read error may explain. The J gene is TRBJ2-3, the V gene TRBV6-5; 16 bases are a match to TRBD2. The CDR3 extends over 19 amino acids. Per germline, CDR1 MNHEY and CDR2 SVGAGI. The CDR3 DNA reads TGTGCCAACAGTCACTACCCGGGACTAGCGGGAGGGGGGGGATATACGCAGTATTTT. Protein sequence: CANSHYPGLAGGGGYTQYF.

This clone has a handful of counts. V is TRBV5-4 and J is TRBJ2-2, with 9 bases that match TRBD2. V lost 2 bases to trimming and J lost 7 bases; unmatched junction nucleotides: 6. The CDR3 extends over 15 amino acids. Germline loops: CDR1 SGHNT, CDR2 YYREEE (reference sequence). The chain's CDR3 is CASSLGSGSDGELFF. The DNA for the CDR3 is TGTGCCAGCAGCTTAGGTAGCGGGAGTGACGGGGAGCTGTTTTTT.

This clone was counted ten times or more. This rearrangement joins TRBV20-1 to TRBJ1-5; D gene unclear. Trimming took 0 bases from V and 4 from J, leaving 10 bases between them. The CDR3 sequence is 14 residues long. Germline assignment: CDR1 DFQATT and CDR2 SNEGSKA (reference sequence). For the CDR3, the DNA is TGCAGTGCTAGAGATGTGAACGGAAATCAGCCCCAGCATTTT. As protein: CSARDVNGNQPQHF.

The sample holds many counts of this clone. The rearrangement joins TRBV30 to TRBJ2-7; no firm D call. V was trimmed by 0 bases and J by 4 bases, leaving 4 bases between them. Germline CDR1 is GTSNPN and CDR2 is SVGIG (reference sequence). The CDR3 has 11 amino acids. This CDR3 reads CAWSVQYEQYF. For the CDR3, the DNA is TGTGCCTGGAGTGTACAGTACGAGCAGTACTTC.

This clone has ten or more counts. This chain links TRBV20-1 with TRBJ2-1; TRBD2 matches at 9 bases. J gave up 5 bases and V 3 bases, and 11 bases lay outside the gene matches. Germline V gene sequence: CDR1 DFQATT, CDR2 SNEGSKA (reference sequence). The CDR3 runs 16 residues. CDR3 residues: CSARPSGTRGHNEQFF. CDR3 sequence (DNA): TGCAGTGCTAGGCCTAGCGGGACACGGGGACACAATGAGCAGTTCTTC.

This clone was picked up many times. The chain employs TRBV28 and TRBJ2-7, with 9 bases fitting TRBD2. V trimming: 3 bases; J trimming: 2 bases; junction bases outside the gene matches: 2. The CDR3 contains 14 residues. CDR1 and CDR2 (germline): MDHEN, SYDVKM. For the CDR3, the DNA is TGTGCCAGCAGTTTCTCTAGCGGGACCTACGAGCAGTACTTC. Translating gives CASSFSSGTYEQYF.

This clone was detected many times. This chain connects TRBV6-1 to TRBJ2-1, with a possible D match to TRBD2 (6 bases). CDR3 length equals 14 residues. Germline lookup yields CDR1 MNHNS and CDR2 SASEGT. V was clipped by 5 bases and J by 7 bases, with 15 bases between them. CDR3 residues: CASSYRGNGNEQFF. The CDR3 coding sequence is TGTGCCAGCAGTTACCGCGGGAACGGGAATGAGCAGTTCTTC.

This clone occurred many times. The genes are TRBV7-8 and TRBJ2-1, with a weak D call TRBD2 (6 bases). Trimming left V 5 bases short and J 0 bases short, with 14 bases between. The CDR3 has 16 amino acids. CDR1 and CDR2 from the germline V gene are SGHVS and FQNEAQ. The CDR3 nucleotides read TGTGCCAGCAGCAGCCGGGACTGGAGCTCCTACAATGAGCAGTTCTTC. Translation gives CASSSRDWSSYNEQFF.

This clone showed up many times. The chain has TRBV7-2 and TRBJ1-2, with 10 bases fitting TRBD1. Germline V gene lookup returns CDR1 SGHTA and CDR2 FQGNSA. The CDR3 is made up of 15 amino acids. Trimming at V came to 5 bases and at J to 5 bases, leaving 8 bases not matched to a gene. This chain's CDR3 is CASSPRTGGFYGYTF. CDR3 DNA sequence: TGTGCCAGCAGCCCCCGGACAGGGGGTTTTTATGGCTACACCTTC.

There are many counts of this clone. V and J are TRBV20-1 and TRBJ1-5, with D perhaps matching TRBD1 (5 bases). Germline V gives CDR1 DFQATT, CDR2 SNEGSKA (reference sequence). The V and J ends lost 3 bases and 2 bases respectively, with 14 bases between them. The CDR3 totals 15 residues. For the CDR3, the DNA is TGCAGTGCTAGGGTCATGGGGGTGGGCAATCAGCCCCAGCATTTT. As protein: CSARVMGVGNQPQHF.

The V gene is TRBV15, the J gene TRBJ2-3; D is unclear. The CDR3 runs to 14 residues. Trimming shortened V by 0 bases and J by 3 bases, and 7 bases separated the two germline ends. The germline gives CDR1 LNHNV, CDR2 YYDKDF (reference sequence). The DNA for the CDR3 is TGTGCCACCAGCAGAGACGACGGAACAGATACGCAGTATTTT. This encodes CATSRDDGTDTQYF.

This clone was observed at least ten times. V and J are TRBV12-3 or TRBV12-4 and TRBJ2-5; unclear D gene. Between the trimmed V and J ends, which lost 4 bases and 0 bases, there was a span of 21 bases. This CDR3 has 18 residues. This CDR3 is CASSSDLGPAANQETQYF. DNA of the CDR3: TGTGCCAGCAGTTCAGATCTCGGCCCGGCAGCTAACCAAGAGACCCAGTACTTC.

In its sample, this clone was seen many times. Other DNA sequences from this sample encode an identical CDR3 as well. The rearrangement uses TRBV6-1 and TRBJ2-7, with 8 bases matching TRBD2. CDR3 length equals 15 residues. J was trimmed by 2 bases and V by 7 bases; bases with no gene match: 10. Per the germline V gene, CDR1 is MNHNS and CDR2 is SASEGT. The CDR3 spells CASKTGGEATYEQYF. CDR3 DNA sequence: TGTGCCAGCAAAACGGGAGGGGAGGCAACCTACGAGCAGTACTTC.

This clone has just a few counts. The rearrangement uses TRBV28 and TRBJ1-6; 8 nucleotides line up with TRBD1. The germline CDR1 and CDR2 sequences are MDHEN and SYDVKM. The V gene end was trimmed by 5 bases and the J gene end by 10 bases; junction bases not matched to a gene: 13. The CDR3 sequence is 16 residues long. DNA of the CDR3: TGTGCCAGCAGTGCCCTGGAGGCAGGGGGCGTCTCACCCCTCCACTTT. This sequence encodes CASSALEAGGVSPLHF.